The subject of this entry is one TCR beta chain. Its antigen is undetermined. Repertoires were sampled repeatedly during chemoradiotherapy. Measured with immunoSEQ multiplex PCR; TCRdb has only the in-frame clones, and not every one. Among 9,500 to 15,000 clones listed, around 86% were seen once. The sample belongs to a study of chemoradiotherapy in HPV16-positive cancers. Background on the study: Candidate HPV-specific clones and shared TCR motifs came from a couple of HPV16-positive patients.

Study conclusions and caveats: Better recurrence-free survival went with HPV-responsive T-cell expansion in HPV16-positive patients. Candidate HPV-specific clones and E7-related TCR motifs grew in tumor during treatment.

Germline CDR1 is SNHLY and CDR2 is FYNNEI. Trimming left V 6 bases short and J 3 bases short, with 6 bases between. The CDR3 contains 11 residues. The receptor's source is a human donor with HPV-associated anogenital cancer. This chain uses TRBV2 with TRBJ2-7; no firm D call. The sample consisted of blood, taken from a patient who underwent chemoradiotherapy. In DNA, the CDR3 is TGTGCCAGCAGGGGGTACTACGAGCAGTACTTC. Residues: CASRGYYEQYF.